The TCR beta chain described here comes from a study of a mutant IDH1 vaccine in newly diagnosed glioma. About this clone itself: Its matching antigen is unknown.

The CDR3 covers 17 residues. The germline V and J ends were trimmed by 0 bases and 0 bases, with 12 bases remaining between them. Germline values: CDR1 LNHNV, CDR2 YYDKDF (reference sequence). Time point in this sample: week 11, during vaccination. Each dose delivered 300 ug of mutant IDH1 20-mer peptide subcutaneously with imiquimod. Data came from immunoSEQ multiplex PCR; TCRdb stores just in-frame clones and leaves some out. Altogether fewer than 75,000 clones are present, 70% to 85% being singletons, with the ten largest covering about 9%. Here the sequenced sample was PBMCs, taken from a glioma patient whose treatment included an IDH1 peptide vaccine. This clonotype originated in a woman aged 45 to 65 with glioma. The V call is TRBV15, the J call TRBJ2-1; D perhaps matches TRBD2 (6 bases). The CDR3 loop is CATSRDKAGSSYNEQFF. The CDR3 nucleotides read TGTGCCACCAGCAGAGATAAGGCCGGGAGCTCCTACAATGAGCAGTTCTTC.